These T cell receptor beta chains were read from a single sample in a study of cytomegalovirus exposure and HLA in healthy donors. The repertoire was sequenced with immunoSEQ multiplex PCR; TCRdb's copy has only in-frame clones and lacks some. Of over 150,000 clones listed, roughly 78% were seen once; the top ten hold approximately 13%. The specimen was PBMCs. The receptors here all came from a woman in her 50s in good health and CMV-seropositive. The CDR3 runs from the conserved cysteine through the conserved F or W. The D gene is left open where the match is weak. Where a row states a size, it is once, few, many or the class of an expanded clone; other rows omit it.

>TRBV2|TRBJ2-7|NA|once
CASTLGPGNYEQYF
TGTGCCAGCACTCTTGGGCCAGGGAACTACGAGCAGTACTTC
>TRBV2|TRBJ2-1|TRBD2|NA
CASRQTSGVDNEQFF
TGTGCCAGCAGACAAACTAGCGGGGTAGACAATGAGCAGTTCTTC
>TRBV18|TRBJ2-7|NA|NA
CASSPPSGGGLYEQYF
TGTGCCAGCTCACCACCTTCAGGCGGAGGTTTGTACGAGCAGTACTTC
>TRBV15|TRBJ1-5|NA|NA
CATSRDPGANQPQHF
TGTGCCACCAGCAGAGATCCAGGGGCGAATCAGCCCCAGCATTTT
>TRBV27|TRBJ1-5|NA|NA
CASSALPYSNQPQHF
TGTGCCAGCAGTGCACTCCCTTATAGCAATCAGCCCCAGCATTTT
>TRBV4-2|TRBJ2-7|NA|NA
CASSQRAGQSSYEQYF
TGTGCCAGCAGCCAGCGTGCAGGGCAAAGCTCCTACGAGCAGTACTTC
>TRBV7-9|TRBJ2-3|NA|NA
CASSLVGPREHADTQYF
TGTGCCAGCAGCTTAGTAGGGCCCCGGGAGCATGCAGATACGCAGTATTTT
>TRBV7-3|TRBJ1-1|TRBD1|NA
CASSLPGQGEAFF
TGTGCCAGCAGCTTACCGGGACAGGGAGAAGCTTTCTTT
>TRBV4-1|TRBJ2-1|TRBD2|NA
CASSLSGGAYNEQFF
TGCGCCAGCAGCCTGAGCGGGGGCGCCTACAATGAGCAGTTCTTC
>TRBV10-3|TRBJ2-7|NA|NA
CAISGSTGSYEQYF
TGTGCCATCAGTGGATCTACAGGGTCATACGAGCAGTACTTC
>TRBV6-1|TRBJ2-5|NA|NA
CASGGQQETQYF
TGTGCCAGCGGCGGGCAGCAAGAGACCCAGTACTTC
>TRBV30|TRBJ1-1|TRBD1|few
CAWSSMDRMNTEAFF
TGTGCCTGGAGTTCTATGGACAGGATGAACACTGAAGCTTTCTTT
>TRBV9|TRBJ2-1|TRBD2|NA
CASSVGGAGGSSGQFF
TGTGCCAGCAGCGTAGGGGGCGCGGGGGGTTCGTCCGGGCAGTTCTTC
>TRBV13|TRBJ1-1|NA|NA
CASSWEGTNTEAFF
TGTGCCAGCAGCTGGGAGGGCACAAACACTGAAGCTTTCTTT
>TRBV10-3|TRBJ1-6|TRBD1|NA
CAISRGQGQNSPLHF
TGTGCCATCAGTCGAGGACAGGGGCAAAATTCACCCCTCCACTTT
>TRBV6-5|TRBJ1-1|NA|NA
CASSYGLVSNTEAFF
TGTGCCAGCAGTTACGGCCTGGTCTCGAACACTGAAGCTTTCTTT
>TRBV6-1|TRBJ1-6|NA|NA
CASSEGTVSSYNSPLHF
TGTGCCAGCAGTGAAGGCACAGTTAGCTCCTATAATTCACCCCTCCACTTT
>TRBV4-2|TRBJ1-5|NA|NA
CASSQELNNQPQHF
TGTGCCAGCAGCCAAGAACTCAACAATCAGCCCCAGCATTTT
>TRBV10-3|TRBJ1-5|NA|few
CAISGRGDSQPQHF
TGTGCCATCAGCGGACGGGGGGATAGTCAGCCCCAGCATTTT
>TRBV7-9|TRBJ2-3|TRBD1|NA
CASSSGTGGATQYF
TGTGCCAGCAGCTCCGGGACAGGAGGGGCTACGCAGTATTTT
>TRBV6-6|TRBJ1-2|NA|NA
CASSKQGFAGYTF
TGTGCCAGCAGTAAACAGGGATTTGCTGGCTACACCTTC
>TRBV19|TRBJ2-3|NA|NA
CASRRTGTDTQYF
TGTGCCAGTAGACGGACAGGCACAGATACGCAGTATTTT
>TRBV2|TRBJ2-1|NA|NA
CASKSTGGHNEQFF
TGTGCCAGCAAAAGTACCGGGGGGCACAATGAGCAGTTCTTC
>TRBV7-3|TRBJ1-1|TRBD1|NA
CASSLGQGANTEAFF
TGTGCCAGCAGCTTAGGTCAGGGGGCGAACACTGAAGCTTTCTTT
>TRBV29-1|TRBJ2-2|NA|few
CSVVLNTGELFF
TGCAGCGTTGTCCTGAACACCGGGGAGCTGTTTTTT
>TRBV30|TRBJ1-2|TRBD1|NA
CAWSSPDRSRYGYTF
TGTGCCTGGAGTTCCCCGGACAGGTCCCGTTATGGCTACACCTTC
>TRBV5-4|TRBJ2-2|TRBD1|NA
CASSWGAGGRDTGELFF
TGTGCCAGCAGCTGGGGGGCAGGGGGCCGTGACACCGGGGAGCTGTTTTTT
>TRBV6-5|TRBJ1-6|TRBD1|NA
CASSWVGQGANSPLHF
TGTGCCAGCAGTTGGGTGGGACAGGGGGCTAATTCACCCCTCCACTTT
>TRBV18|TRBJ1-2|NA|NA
CASSPRAGPYGYTF
TGTGCCAGCTCACCACGTGCAGGGCCCTATGGCTACACCTTC
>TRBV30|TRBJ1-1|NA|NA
CAWSVLRTEAEAFF
TGTGCCTGGAGTGTACTTAGGACAGAAGCAGAAGCTTTCTTT
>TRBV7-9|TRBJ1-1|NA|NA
CASSLWPGNTEAFF
TGTGCCAGCAGCTTATGGCCGGGGAACACTGAAGCTTTCTTT
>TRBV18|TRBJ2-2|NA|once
CASSPPSGLNTGELFF
TGTGCCAGCTCACCACCGTCAGGGTTGAACACCGGGGAGCTGTTTTTT
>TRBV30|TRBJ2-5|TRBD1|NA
CASDRGKKTQYF
TGTGCCTCGGACAGGGGTAAAAAGACCCAGTACTTC
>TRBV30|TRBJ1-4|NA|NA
CAVRATNEKLFF
TGTGCCGTCAGGGCAACTAATGAAAAACTGTTTTTT
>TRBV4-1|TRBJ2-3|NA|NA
CASSQDLSGTTTDTQYF
TGCGCCAGCAGCCAAGATCTTTCGGGGACAACCACAGATACGCAGTATTTT
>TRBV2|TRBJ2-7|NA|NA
CASSDGGRYEQYF
TGTGCCAGCAGTGACGGGGGACGCTACGAGCAGTACTTC
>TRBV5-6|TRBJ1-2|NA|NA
CASSPIYGSYTF
TGTGCCAGCAGCCCCATCTATGGTAGCTACACCTTC
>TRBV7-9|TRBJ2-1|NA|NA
CASSFRGQLGNEQFF
TGTGCCAGCAGCTTTCGTGGACAGCTGGGCAATGAGCAGTTCTTC
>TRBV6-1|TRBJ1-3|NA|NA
CASSVSGNTIYF
TGTGCCAGCAGTGTATCTGGAAACACCATATATTTT
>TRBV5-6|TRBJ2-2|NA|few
CASSLTPNTGELFF
TGTGCCAGCAGCTTGACACCAAACACCGGGGAGCTGTTTTTT
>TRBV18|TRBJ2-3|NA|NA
CASSTIADTQYF
TGTGCCAGCTCAACTATCGCAGATACGCAGTATTTT
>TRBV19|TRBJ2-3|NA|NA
CASSLTFYASTDTQYF
TGTGCCAGTAGTCTAACTTTTTATGCTAGCACAGATACGCAGTATTTT
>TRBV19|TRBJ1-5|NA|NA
CASNIRGSGQPQHF
TGTGCCAGTAATATTCGGGGATCGGGACAGCCCCAGCATTTT
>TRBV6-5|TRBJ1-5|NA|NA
CASSFIQGLSNQPQHF
TGTGCCAGCAGTTTCATTCAGGGGTTGAGCAATCAGCCCCAGCATTTT
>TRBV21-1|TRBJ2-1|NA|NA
CASITDIHRQAIYNEQFF
TGTGCCAGCATCACCGACATTCATAGACAGGCTATTTACAATGAGCAGTTCTTC
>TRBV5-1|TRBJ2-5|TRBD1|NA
CASSSGTGETETQYF
TGCGCCAGCAGCTCCGGGACAGGGGAGACGGAGACCCAGTACTTC
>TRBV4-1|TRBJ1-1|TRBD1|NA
CASSWDRGGTEAFF
TGCGCCAGCAGCTGGGACAGGGGGGGAACTGAAGCTTTCTTT
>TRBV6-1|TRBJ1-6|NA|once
CASGDWPSPLHF
TGTGCCAGCGGTGATTGGCCTTCACCCCTCCACTTT